Listed here are 30 T cell receptor beta chains from one sample, sequenced in a study of CXCR3-negative and CXCR3-positive naive CD8 T cells. UMI-labeled 5' RACE TRB cDNA libraries were prepared from the cells. TCRdb re-called the 5' RACE reads and gives one entry per CDR3 protein, without DNA. This sample contains about 81,000 distinct CDR3 sequences. The sample was naive CXCR3- CD8+ T cells from blood. Stated subset: CD45RO-CCR7+CD27+CD95- naive CD8+ T cells lacking CXCR3 (TNR3-). These receptor sequences come from a human donor in good health. Some clones in this sample may be carry-over from other donors' samples.

V usage is TRBV12-2 and J usage is TRBJ2-3; without DNA, the TCRdb call of TRBD1 cannot be checked. TRBV12-2 is reported as a pseudogene. CDR3 length equals 17 residues. The chain's CDR3 is CASRLHPAGAYTDTQYF.

The chain couples TRBV11-3 to TRBJ2-3; the TCRdb D gene call, TRBD1, has no DNA to confirm it. The CDR3 totals 17 residues. Germline V gene sequence: CDR1 SGHNT, CDR2 YENEEA. The CDR3 region is CASSSSSRVDLPDTQYF.

This sequence joins TRBV20-1 and TRBJ2-1; the TCRdb D gene call, TRBD1, has no DNA to confirm it. Looked up from germline, CDR1 is DFQATT and CDR2 is SNEGSKA (reference sequence). CDR3 length: 15 amino acids. The CDR3 sequence: CSARGLLSFNDEQFF.

V is TRBV27 and J is TRBJ2-3; TCRdb proposes TRBD1, but this gene call is untestable without DNA. This CDR3 comprises 15 residues. Germline CDR1 and CDR2: MNHEY and SMNVEV (reference sequence). CDR3 amino acids: CASSPNRAGRDTQYF.

The chain employs TRBV29-1 and TRBJ2-7; TCRdb returns TRBD1, unconfirmable since there is no DNA. This CDR3 has 17 residues. From germline, CDR1 is SQVTM and CDR2 ANQGSEA. The CDR3 sequence: CSVEDPNSDRFPDEQYF.

This CDR3 reads CASLREMNTEAFF. The rearrangement joins TRBV23-1 to TRBJ1-1; the TCRdb D gene call, TRBD1, has no DNA to confirm it. TRBV23-1 is marked as an open reading frame, function uncertain. This CDR3 is built from 13 residues.

The chain couples TRBV20-1 to TRBJ2-7; the TCRdb call, TRBD1, lacks DNA for checking. From germline, CDR1 is DFQATT and CDR2 SNEGSKA (reference sequence). The CDR3 totals 14 residues. Here the CDR3 reads CSASPGQGVYEQYF.

The J gene is TRBJ2-3, the V gene TRBV12-3 or TRBV12-4. There are 12 residues in the CDR3. This CDR3 reads CASSLARYDRYF.

This chain links TRBV20-1 with TRBJ2-7; TCRdb outputs TRBD1, but without DNA this stays unchecked. Germline V gives CDR1 DFQATT, CDR2 SNEGSKA (reference sequence). The CDR3 length is 15 residues. The chain's CDR3 is CSANVRSGAGYEQYF.

The chain has TRBV20-1 and TRBJ2-7; TCRdb names TRBD1, which stays unverified in the absence of DNA. The germline V gene has CDR1 DFQATT and CDR2 SNEGSKA (reference sequence). The CDR3 extends over 14 amino acids. CDR3 protein: CSASIQGAFYEQYF.

This chain links TRBV10-2 with TRBJ2-2. The CDR3 totals 15 residues. Looked up from germline, CDR1 is WSHSY and CDR2 is SAAADI. This chain's CDR3 is CASIISGGDPGELFF.

The J gene is TRBJ2-2, the V gene TRBV24-1; TCRdb proposes TRBD1, but this gene call is untestable without DNA. This CDR3 is 14 amino acids long. Per germline, CDR1 KGHDR and CDR2 SFDVKD. The CDR3 region is CATSGTGPTGELFF.

The chain carries TRBV29-1 and TRBJ2-7; lacking DNA, the TRBD2 call made by TCRdb goes unchecked. The CDR3 runs 11 residues. CDR1 is SQVTM, CDR2 ANQGSEA, per germline. The CDR3 loop is CSVDVEGEQYF.

The chain carries TRBV12-3 or TRBV12-4 and TRBJ2-7; absent DNA, TCRdb's TRBD1 call cannot be checked. This CDR3 is built from 12 residues. The CDR3 sequence: CASRTDRYEQYF.

This chain connects TRBV4-2 to TRBJ2-6. The germline V gene encodes CDR1 LGHNA and CDR2 YNFKEQ. The CDR3 is made up of 17 amino acids. CDR3 sequence reads: CASSQDEQSSGANVLTF.

V gene TRBV20-1 combines with J gene TRBJ1-2; TCRdb returns TRBD1, unconfirmable since there is no DNA. Germline V gene lookup returns CDR1 DFQATT and CDR2 SNEGSKA (reference sequence). The CDR3 has 14 amino acids. The CDR3 spells CSAGTTGEDYGYTF.

This chain links TRBV29-1 with TRBJ1-2. This CDR3 has 11 residues. In germline, CDR1 is SQVTM, CDR2 ANQGSEA. CDR3 residues: CSVEDLYGYTF.

The V call is TRBV9, the J call TRBJ2-7. The CDR3 consists of 14 residues. Germline CDR1 SGDLS, CDR2 YYNGEE. CDR3 sequence: CASSVEGYSYEQYF. The entire variable domain, with the rest obtained from reference TRBV9 and TRBJ2-7, is as follows: DSGVTQTPKHLITATGQRVTLRCSPRSGDLSVYWYQQSLDQGLQFLIQYYNGEERAKGNILERFSAQQFPDLHSELNLSSLELGDSALYFCASSVEGYSYEQYFGPGTRLTVT.

V usage is TRBV29-1 and J usage is TRBJ2-1. The germline CDR1 and CDR2 sequences are SQVTM and ANQGSEA. The CDR3 is made up of 13 amino acids. The CDR3 reads CSVHIYPNNEQFF.

The CDR3 spells CASSFNMIGDEAFF. The chain employs TRBV7-2 and TRBJ1-1; TCRdb outputs TRBD1, but without DNA this stays unchecked. CDR3 length equals 14 residues. The germline CDR1 and CDR2 sequences are SGHTA and FQGNSA.

The gene calls are TRBV7-9 and TRBJ2-3; TCRdb's D call, TRBD1, is unchecked because there is no DNA. The CDR3 is 13 amino acids. Looked up from germline, CDR1 is SEHNR and CDR2 is FQNEAQ (reference sequence). This chain's CDR3 is CASSETNRGREYF.

V gene TRBV30 combines with J gene TRBJ2-7; with no DNA, the TCRdb D assignment of TRBD1 cannot be verified. This CDR3 comprises 15 residues. Germline lookup yields CDR1 GTSNPN and CDR2 SVGIG (reference sequence). The CDR3 region is CAWNPPTGLTYEQYF.

The chain uses TRBV4-2 and TRBJ2-1; TCRdb gives TRBD2 as the D gene, but with no DNA this cannot be confirmed. This CDR3 contains 15 residues. CDR1 is LGHNA and CDR2 is YNFKEQ in the germline V gene. The CDR3: CASSASGGRYNEQFF.

This CDR3 reads CASSPQTDSYEQYF. The chain carries TRBV7-6 and TRBJ2-7. The germline V gene encodes CDR1 SGHVS and CDR2 FNYEAQ. The CDR3 runs to 14 residues.

The chain uses TRBV7-8 and TRBJ2-1; the TCRdb call, TRBD1, lacks DNA for checking. Germline V gene lookup returns CDR1 SGHVS and CDR2 FQNEAQ. This CDR3 contains 13 residues. The CDR3 here is CASSPTGENEQFF.

This chain connects TRBV29-1 to TRBJ2-7. The germline V gene encodes CDR1 SQVTM and CDR2 ANQGSEA. The CDR3 length is 13 residues. Here the CDR3 reads CSVEGRYGDEQYF.

The V call is TRBV4-3, the J call TRBJ2-7; TCRdb returns TRBD1, unconfirmable since there is no DNA. The CDR3 consists of 14 residues. Looked up from germline, CDR1 is LGHNA and CDR2 is YSLEER. CDR3: CASSPRDGSYEQYF.

The chain recombines TRBV25-1 with TRBJ1-6; checking the TCRdb D call of TRBD1 is not possible without DNA. Germline V gene sequence: CDR1 MGHDK, CDR2 SYGVNS. The CDR3 has 15 amino acids. The CDR3 here is CASSALQGGNSPLHF.

The gene calls are TRBV6-5 and TRBJ1-1. CDR3 length: 14 amino acids. The germline CDR1 and CDR2 sequences are MNHEY and SVGAGI. The CDR3 here is CASSYSDEGTEAFF.

V usage is TRBV9 and J usage is TRBJ2-1; TCRdb names TRBD1, which stays unverified in the absence of DNA. CDR3 length: 16 amino acids. The V gene's germline CDR1 is SGDLS and CDR2 YYNGEE. The CDR3 here is CASSARTGSSYNEQFF.